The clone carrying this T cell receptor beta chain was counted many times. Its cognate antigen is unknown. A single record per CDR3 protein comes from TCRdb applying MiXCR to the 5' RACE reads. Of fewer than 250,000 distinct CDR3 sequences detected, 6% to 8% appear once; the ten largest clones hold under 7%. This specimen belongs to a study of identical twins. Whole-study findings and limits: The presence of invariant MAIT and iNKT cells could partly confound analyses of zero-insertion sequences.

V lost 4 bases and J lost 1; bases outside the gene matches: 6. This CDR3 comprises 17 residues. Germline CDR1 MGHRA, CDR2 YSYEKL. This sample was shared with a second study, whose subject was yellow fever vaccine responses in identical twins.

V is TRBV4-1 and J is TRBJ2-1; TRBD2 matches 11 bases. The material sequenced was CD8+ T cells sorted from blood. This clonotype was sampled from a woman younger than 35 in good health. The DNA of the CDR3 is TGCGCCAGCAGCCCACTAGCGGGAGACCGGTCCTACAATGAGCAGTTCTTC. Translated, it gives CASSPLAGDRSYNEQFF.